This T cell receptor beta chain was profiled in a study of human T cells and chemical hapten exposure. Study overall: The sensitizing agent was 2% DPC, placed on about 2 cm by about 2 cm of upper inner arm skin.

This clonotype was detected ten times or more. Time point denoted: patch test 2, 6 weeks after DPC sensitization. The treatment is: therapeutic diphenylcyclopropenone sensitization with weekly scalp DPC. The library tagged individual cDNA molecules with unique molecular identifiers. One entry per CDR3 protein results from TCRdb running MiXCR on the RACE reads. This table holds over 35,000 distinct CDR3 sequences, around 9% found once. Trimming left V 5 bases short and J 5 bases short, with 19 bases between. This CDR3 spans 16 amino acids. The germline V gene encodes CDR1 SNHLY and CDR2 FYNNEI. The TCR comes from a woman aged 40 to 49 with alopecia areata. Some clones in this sample may be carry-over from other donors' samples. V is TRBV2 and J is TRBJ1-5; TRBD1 might be the D (5 bases). The specimen was whole blood, collected in connection with sensitization to the hapten diphenylcyclopropenone (DPC). CDR3 protein: CASSSRGTVDDQPQHF. CDR3 nucleotide sequence: TGTGCCAGCAGTTCAAGAGGGACGGTGGATGATCAGCCCCAGCATTTT.